Listed below are T cell receptor beta chains from one sample, sequenced in a study of T cells in Graves' hyperthyroidism and ophthalmopathy. TCRdb independently ran MiXCR on the multiplex PCR reads; one entry per CDR3 protein. Found here are some 400,000 distinct CDR3 sequences, 19% of them singletons; the top ten hold about 3.7%. Sample: blood. The receptor set was obtained from a woman aged 18 to 35 with Graves' hyperthyroidism. The CDR3 runs from the conserved cysteine through the conserved F or W. The D gene is left open where the match is weak. Clone size is not always given. Where it is, it says once, few, many or a class for expanded clones.

many	.	13	TRBJ2-7	TRBV18	TGTGCCAGCTCACCTCGGGGGCTCGACGAGCAGTACTTC	CASSPRGLDEQYF
many	.	16	TRBJ2-5	TRBV7-9	TGTGCCAGCAGCTTAAAGGGGTTTCGGCAGAAAGAGACCCAGTACTTC	CASSLKGFRQKETQYF
many	.	14	TRBJ1-3	TRBV11-2	TGTGCCAGTCGCGCGGGAAGTTTTGGAAACACCATATATTTT	CASRAGSFGNTIYF
few	.	15	TRBJ1-2	TRBV10-3	TGTGCCATCAGTGCCCCGACGGAACCTAACTATGGCTACACCTTC	CAISAPTEPNYGYTF
few	TRBD1	17	TRBJ1-5	TRBV18	TGTGCCAGCTCACCGGGACAGGGGGTCACTAGCAATCAGCCCCAGCATTTT	CASSPGQGVTSNQPQHF
.	.	15	TRBJ1-1	TRBV3-1	TGTGCCAGCAGCCCGGGCGGAGAGTGGGACACTGAAGCTTTCTTT	CASSPGGEWDTEAFF
many	.	15	TRBJ2-2	TRBV10-3	TGTGCCATCCACAGGGCACCCGCGGGCACCGGGGAGCTGTTTTTT	CAIHRAPAGTGELFF
few	.	13	TRBJ1-3	TRBV7-9	TGTGCCAGCAGCGCCAGAGGGGGAAACACCATATATTTT	CASSARGGNTIYF
.	TRBD1	16	TRBJ1-1	TRBV18	TGTGCCAGCTCCCGGGGGCCCAGGGGGCGAGACACTGAAGCTTTCTTT	CASSRGPRGRDTEAFF
few	TRBD1	14	TRBJ1-2	TRBV3-1	TGTGCCAGCAGCCCTACAGGGGCAAAGGATGGCTACACCTTC	CASSPTGAKDGYTF
many	TRBD2	15	TRBJ2-7	TRBV5-1	TGCGCCAGCAGCTTAACCGGGACTAGTGGTTACGAGCAGTACTTC	CASSLTGTSGYEQYF
once	.	11	TRBJ1-1	TRBV12-3/TRBV12-4	TGTGCCAGCAGTTTGGGAGGGATAGCTTTCTTT	CASSLGGIAFF
many	.	16	TRBJ1-5	TRBV6-1	TGTGCCAGCGGGGACTGGACAGTTTATAGCAATCAGCCCCAGCATTTT	CASGDWTVYSNQPQHF
many	TRBD2	13	TRBJ2-7	TRBV20-1	TGCAGTGCTTCAAGGACTAGTCGATACGAGCAGTACTTC	CSASRTSRYEQYF
many	TRBD1	14	TRBJ1-2	TRBV29-1	TGCAGCGGTACCCCCGGGACAGGGGGCTATGGCTACACCTTC	CSGTPGTGGYGYTF
many	.	13	TRBJ2-7	TRBV6-2/TRBV6-3	TGTGCCAGCAGTATAATAGGGGGGAGCGAGCAGTACTTC	CASSIIGGSEQYF
many	.	17	TRBJ2-7	TRBV6-4	TGTGCCAGGCCCCACCGGCCCGAGAACGGGACGCACTACGAGCAGTACTTC	CARPHRPENGTHYEQYF
many	.	14	TRBJ1-5	TRBV6-1	TGTGCCAGCAGTGAAGGGCGGAAAAGGGAGCCCCAGCATTTT	CASSEGRKREPQHF
many	.	14	TRBJ1-2	TRBV15	TGTGCCACCAGCAGAGATCTGGGGGACTATGGCTACACCTTC	CATSRDLGDYGYTF
many	TRBD1	14	TRBJ1-1	TRBV5-1	TGCGCCAGCGGCGAGACAGGGAAGGACACTGAAGCTTTCTTT	CASGETGKDTEAFF
many	TRBD2	15	TRBJ2-5	TRBV12-3/TRBV12-4	TGTGCCAGCAGTCGACTAGCGGGGGGATATGAGACCCAGTACTTC	CASSRLAGGYETQYF
.	.	15	TRBJ1-5	TRBV30	TGTGCCTGGAGTGTAAGGGTCCGTAGCAATCAGGCCCAGCATTTT	CAWSVRVRSNQAQHF
many	TRBD2	15	TRBJ2-5	TRBV20-1	TGCAGTGCTAGAGAGGCGACTAGCGTTGGCGAGACCCAGTACTTC	CSAREATSVGETQYF
.	.	17	TRBJ1-1	TRBV12-3/TRBV12-4	TGTGCCAGCAGCCTGAACCGGGACAACCGGCAGAACACTGAAGCTTTCTTT	CASSLNRDNRQNTEAFF
few	.	13	TRBJ2-4	TRBV2	TGTGCCAGCAGAAGACTCCCCCAGAACATTCAGTACTTC	CASRRLPQNIQYF
many	.	13	TRBJ1-1	TRBV7-8	TGTGCCAGCAGCTTAATCCAGAACACTGAAGCTTTCTTT	CASSLIQNTEAFF
many	.	16	TRBJ2-2	TRBV7-8	TGTGCCAGCAGCCGGGACGGGGGTGCGTACACCGGGGAGCTGTTTTTT	CASSRDGGAYTGELFF
many	.	9	TRBJ1-2	TRBV20-1	TGCAGTGTGTCTGGGGGCTACACCTTC	CSVSGGYTF
few	.	16	TRBJ1-3	TRBV18	TGTGCCAGCTCACCACTTCCCACTGCCAGCGTGCTCACCATATATTTT	CASSPLPTASVLTIYF
.	.	13	TRBJ1-1	TRBV27	TGTGCCAGCAGTTTCCAGGCGGACACTGAAGCTTTCTTT	CASSFQADTEAFF
many	.	15	TRBJ2-7	TRBV28	TGTGCCAGCAGTCAGGAGGGAGGTCGTGCGAACGAGCAGTACTTC	CASSQEGGRANEQYF
few	.	16	TRBJ1-3	TRBV4-1	TGCGCCAGCAGCCTCCGAGGACTGAACTCTGGAAACACCATATATTTT	CASSLRGLNSGNTIYF
few	.	15	TRBJ1-3	TRBV18	TGTGCCAGCTCATCTGGGACACAAGCTGGAAACACCATATATTTT	CASSSGTQAGNTIYF
once	.	16	TRBJ2-7	TRBV9	TGTGCCAGCAGCGTAGGAGAACTTTGGGGCTCCTACGAGCAGTACTTC	CASSVGELWGSYEQYF
.	.	13	TRBJ2-2	TRBV12-3/TRBV12-4	TGTGCCAGCAGTTTAATAACTAGCGGGGAGCTGTTTTTT	CASSLITSGELFF
many	.	15	TRBJ1-5	TRBV6-1	TGTGCCAGCAGTGAGGGCAGGGGTGGCAATCAGCCCCAGCATTTT	CASSEGRGGNQPQHF
many	TRBD2	17	TRBJ2-7	TRBV6-4	TGTGCCAGCACTATGTTGATTGGGACTAGGGTAAGGGACGAGCAGTACTTC	CASTMLIGTRVRDEQYF
many	.	17	TRBJ1-1	TRBV6-5	TGTGCCAGCAGTTACTCGGGCGGGCGGGTAGAGCACACTGAAGCTTTCTTT	CASSYSGGRVEHTEAFF
few	TRBD2	14	TRBJ2-7	TRBV18	TGTGCCAGCTCACCACCCTCACTAGCGGGGGATCAGTACTTC	CASSPPSLAGDQYF
many	.	13	TRBJ2-5	TRBV11-2	TGTGCCAGCAGCTTAGGCAGGGAGGTGACCCAGTACTTC	CASSLGREVTQYF
many	.	13	TRBJ2-5	TRBV11-2	TGTGCCAGCAGCCTAAGCGGGCGAGAGACCCAGTACTTC	CASSLSGRETQYF
.	.	17	TRBJ1-6	TRBV6-1	TGTGCCAGCAGTGAATCCGGGGCGGTGACGGGTCGTTCACCCCTCCACTTT	CASSESGAVTGRSPLHF
many	.	13	TRBJ2-7	TRBV28	TGTGCCAGCGCAGGGACCTTCACCTACGAGCAGTACTTC	CASAGTFTYEQYF
many	TRBD1	13	TRBJ2-7	TRBV29-1	TGCAGCGCATACGGGACAGGGGAGTACGAGCAGTACTTC	CSAYGTGEYEQYF
many	TRBD1	13	TRBJ1-6	TRBV25-1	TGTGCCAGCACAGGGGGCGCAGGTTCACCCCTCCACTTT	CASTGGAGSPLHF
many	TRBD1	14	TRBJ1-2	TRBV13	TGTGCCAGCAGGGGACAGCCGCCCTTTTATGGCTACACCTTC	CASRGQPPFYGYTF
.	TRBD2	15	TRBJ2-5	TRBV12-3/TRBV12-4	TGTGCCAGCAGTTTAGCCTCACTAGCGGAAGAGACCCAGTACTTC	CASSLASLAEETQYF
many	.	13	TRBJ1-1	TRBV29-1	TGCAGCGTCCAAGGCAGGGTGGGCACTGAAGCTTTCTTT	CSVQGRVGTEAFF
many	.	15	TRBJ1-3	TRBV30	TGTGCCTGGAGTGTACAAAAGACCCCGGGAACCACCATATATTTT	CAWSVQKTPGTTIYF
many	.	13	TRBJ1-1	TRBV5-1	TGCGCCAGCACCCCGGGACAGAACACTGAAGCTTTCTTT	CASTPGQNTEAFF
many	.	15	TRBJ1-5	TRBV6-1	TGTGCCAGCAGTGAAGTTCTCCAGGATGATCAGCCCCAGCATTTT	CASSEVLQDDQPQHF
few	TRBD2	15	TRBJ2-2	TRBV29-1	TGCAGCGCCTGGGGGGGTGTATTAGGCACCGGGGAGCTGTTTTTT	CSAWGGVLGTGELFF
many	.	14	TRBJ2-5	TRBV28	TGTGCCAGCGGCCGTGCCGGGATGCAAGAGACCCAGTACTTC	CASGRAGMQETQYF
many	TRBD2	17	TRBJ2-5	TRBV12-3/TRBV12-4	TGTGCCAGCAGTTTGTTGCTAGCGGGGGGACCACAAGAGACCCAGTACTTC	CASSLLLAGGPQETQYF
many	TRBD1	14	TRBJ1-5	TRBV2	TGTGCCAGCAGTGGACAGGGTAGCAATCAGCCCCAGCATTTT	CASSGQGSNQPQHF
many	.	16	TRBJ1-1	TRBV10-3	TGTGCCATCAGTGAAATCACGTCGGGTATGAACACTGAAGCTTTCTTT	CAISEITSGMNTEAFF
.	.	13	TRBJ1-5	TRBV4-1	TGCGCCAGCAGCCAAGATCCGTGGCAGCCCCAGCATTTT	CASSQDPWQPQHF
.	.	16	TRBJ2-7	TRBV11-2	TGTGCCAGCAGCTTTACGGGACGTACGGCTTCCTACGAGCAGTACTTC	CASSFTGRTASYEQYF
many	.	13	TRBJ1-5	TRBV19	TGTGCCAGTAGTACGTGGAGCAATCAGCCCCAGCATTTT	CASSTWSNQPQHF